A single sample is the source of the 25 T cell receptor beta chains below, sequenced in a study of regulatory T cells in long-lasting Graves disease. The time point was: persistent/refractory GD, antithyroid drugs over 5 years with positive TRAb. Isolated PBMC RNA provided the starting material for the TCR library. Sequencing libraries for TCR beta were prepared with iRepertoire HTBI primers and Arm-PCR of CDR3 regions. TCRdb analysed the multiplex PCR reads with MiXCR anew, one entry per CDR3 protein. The sample includes 400,000 to 600,000 distinct CDR3 sequences, 20% to 25% of them seen just once. This material consisted of peripheral blood mononuclear cells (PBMCs), taken when the disease was refractory, from a patient treated with antithyroid drugs. The receptors here all came from a female donor with Graves disease.

The CDR3, as DNA: TGCAGCGTTGATCCCGGACAAGAGACCCAGTACTTC. Translating gives CSVDPGQETQYF. The chain couples TRBV29-1 to TRBJ2-5; D remains ambiguous. This CDR3 is 12 amino acids long. Trimming removed 3 bases at V and 2 bases at J, with 7 bases between. Germline values: CDR1 SQVTM, CDR2 ANQGSEA.

This clonotype was observed a handful of times. The rearrangement joins TRBV20-1 to TRBJ2-6; 8 positions agree with TRBD1. J was trimmed by 0 bases and V by 6 bases; bases with no gene match: 7. The V gene's germline CDR1 is DFQATT and CDR2 SNEGSKA (reference sequence). This CDR3 comprises 16 residues. CDR3 sequence (DNA): TGCAGTGCCCTACAGGGGGTGTTCTCTGGGGCCAACGTCCTGACTTTC. Amino acids: CSALQGVFSGANVLTF.

This clonotype was picked up a small number of times. The genes are TRBV7-2 and TRBJ1-1; D remains unclear. V was shortened by 1 base and J by 6 bases, with 9 bases between the two germline ends. Germline V gene sequence: CDR1 SGHTA, CDR2 FQGNSA. The CDR3 has 13 amino acids. The CDR3 protein is CASSLEQFSEAFF. CDR3 DNA sequence: TGTGCCAGCAGCTTAGAACAGTTCTCTGAAGCTTTCTTT.

This clonotype was seen many times. The chain combines TRBV28 with TRBJ1-5; the match to TRBD1 covers 10 bases. The CDR3 has 19 residues. J lost 5 bases, V lost 3 bases, and 16 bases had no gene match. The germline gives CDR1 MDHEN, CDR2 SYDVKM. CDR3 sequence: CASSLGFPLTGGFDQPQHF. The DNA of the CDR3 is TGTGCCAGCAGTTTGGGGTTCCCATTGACAGGGGGCTTCGATCAGCCCCAGCATTTT.

This clonotype was seen many times. This sequence joins TRBV28 and TRBJ2-5; no definite D call. The CDR3 length is 14 residues. Deletions cut 1 base from V and 5 bases from J, with 11 bases between. The germline V gene has CDR1 MDHEN and CDR2 SYDVKM. The CDR3 region has the DNA TGTGCCAGCAGTTTATCGGGCCTTTCGGAGACCCAGTACTTC. Translated, it gives CASSLSGLSETQYF.

Only a few counts were recorded for this clonotype. At one of its ends the junction is not consistent with the germline gene, which may arise from a read error. The chain employs TRBV27 and TRBJ2-5; D is tentatively TRBD1 or TRBD2 (5 bases each). Germline lookup yields CDR1 MNHEY and CDR2 SMNVEV (reference sequence). This CDR3 region has 13 residues. The CDR3 nucleotides read TGTACCAGCAGCCGGGACGTGGCGGAGACCCAGTACTTC. Translated: CTSSRDVAETQYF.

This clonotype was detected many times. The J gene is TRBJ2-5, the V gene TRBV20-1, with 7 nucleotides matching TRBD1. The length of the CDR3 is 12 residues. The germline V gene encodes CDR1 DFQATT and CDR2 SNEGSKA (reference sequence). The ends lost 5 bases at V and 0 bases at J; junction bases unmatched: 0. The CDR3 DNA reads TGCAGTGCTGGGACAGACCAAGAGACCCAGTACTTC. Its protein is CSAGTDQETQYF.

This clonotype was seen at least ten times. V is TRBV5-1 and J is TRBJ1-2; TRBD1 agrees at 7 bases. The V and J ends lost 7 bases and 0 bases, in that order; junction bases with no gene match: 6. The CDR3 extends over 14 amino acids. Germline V gives CDR1 SGHRS, CDR2 YFSETQ. The DNA for the CDR3 is TGCGCCAGCGGCCGCGGGACAGCTAACTATGGCTACACCTTC. Translating it yields CASGRGTANYGYTF.

This chain links TRBV20-1 with TRBJ2-1; D is tentatively TRBD1 or TRBD2 (5 bases each). V was trimmed by 5 bases and J by 9 bases, leaving 20 bases between them. Per the germline V gene, CDR1 is DFQATT and CDR2 is SNEGSKA (reference sequence). The CDR3 has 14 residues. The CDR3 protein is CSAVEGQIRTEQFF. CDR3 sequence (DNA): TGCAGTGCTGTTGAGGGGCAGATTAGGACTGAGCAGTTCTTC.

This clonotype occurred many times. The gene calls are TRBV7-8 and TRBJ1-4, with D perhaps TRBD1 (6 bases). Trimming took off 5 bases at V and 3 bases at J, with 13 bases between the two ends. CDR3 length: 15 residues. Germline CDR1 SGHVS, CDR2 FQNEAQ. The CDR3: CASSPTDRPNEKLFF. In nucleotides, the CDR3 is TGTGCCAGCAGCCCGACCGACAGGCCTAATGAAAAACTGTTTTTT.

The chain employs TRBV20-1 and TRBJ2-7, with D uncertain. Germline CDR1 and CDR2: DFQATT and SNEGSKA (reference sequence). The CDR3 runs 13 residues. V was clipped by 7 bases and J by 2 bases, with 15 bases between them. The CDR3 loop reads CSVGPHETYEQYF. Here the CDR3 DNA reads TGCAGTGTCGGGCCTCACGAGACCTACGAGCAGTACTTC.

The table lists this clonotype with many counts. The chain couples TRBV28 to TRBJ1-1, with D possibly being TRBD1 (6 bases). The V gene lost 4 bases and the J gene lost 0 bases, with 12 bases spanning the gap. Germline V gene data show CDR1 as MDHEN and CDR2 as SYDVKM. The CDR3 spans 15 residues. As DNA, the CDR3 is TGTGCCAGCAGTTCCCAGGGGATCATGAACACTGAAGCTTTCTTT. Amino acid sequence: CASSSQGIMNTEAFF.

About this clonotype: This clone may be a read error of a much larger clone one base away. V is TRBV10-3 and J is TRBJ1-6; TRBD1 agrees at 9 bases. Germline CDR1 ENHRY, CDR2 SYGVKD. CDR3 length: 16 residues. CDR3 sequence (DNA): TGTGCCATCAGCGGGACAGGGCCCTCCTATCATTCACCCCTCCACTTT. Its translation is CAISGTGPSYHSPLHF.

The sample holds many counts of this clonotype. The V call is TRBV3-1, the J call TRBJ1-2; D is undetermined. Germline V gene sequence: CDR1 LGHDT, CDR2 YNNKEL (reference sequence). The ends were cut back, 5 bases at V and 6 bases at J, with 10 bases in the middle. The CDR3 runs 12 residues. The CDR3 DNA reads as TGTGCCAGCAGCGCCCCAGGTCATGGCTACACCTTC. Translation gives CASSAPGHGYTF.

The chain recombines TRBV19 with TRBJ1-5, with a weak D call TRBD1 (5 bases). Trimming left V 11 bases short and J 6 bases short, with 20 bases between. This CDR3 has 14 residues. Germline CDR1 and CDR2: LNHDA and SQIVND (reference sequence). In DNA, the CDR3 is TGTGCCTCTCAGTCGTACGCGGGGGGTCAGCCCCAGCATTTT. It codes for CASQSYAGGQPQHF. The whole variable domain, remainder taken from reference TRBV19 and TRBJ1-5, is DGGITQSPKYLFRKEGQNVTLSCEQNLNHDAMYWYRQDPGQGLRLIYYSQIVNDFQKGDIAEGYSVSREKKESFPLTVTSAQKNPTAFYLCASQSYAGGQPQHFGDGTRLSIL.

This clonotype was detected many times. The chain uses TRBV10-3 and TRBJ1-4; D may be TRBD1 (6 bases). The V end was cut by 2 bases, the J end by 0 bases, with 13 bases between. This CDR3 has 17 residues. Germline V gene data show CDR1 as ENHRY and CDR2 as SYGVKD. The DNA for the CDR3 is TGTGCCATCAGTGAGGGTAACAGGGCCCCAACTAATGAAAAACTGTTTTTT. It codes for CAISEGNRAPTNEKLFF.

In this sample, this clonotype turned up many times. V is TRBV12-3 or TRBV12-4 and J is TRBJ1-1; D remains unclear. V gave up 6 bases and J gave up 3 bases, with 20 bases separating them. The CDR3 is 16 residues long. The CDR3 DNA reads TGTGCCAGCAGCTCCATCGGGTGGGAGGTGGACACTGAAGCTTTCTTT. Its translation is CASSSIGWEVDTEAFF.

The rearrangement joins TRBV6-1 to TRBJ1-1; tentative D call: TRBD1 (5 bases). The germline gives CDR1 MNHNS, CDR2 SASEGT. The CDR3 covers 14 residues. V was pared by 5 bases and J by 3 bases, with 13 bases between. DNA for the CDR3: TGTGCCAGCAGTATGGGTGCGGGGGACACTGAAGCTTTCTTT. This translates into CASSMGAGDTEAFF.

With respect to this clonotype: The conserved phenylalanine or tryptophan is not found at the CDR3 terminus, so this likely reflects a read error. The chain recombines TRBV5-1 with TRBJ2-5, with a tentative D call TRBD1 (5 bases). The ends were cut back, 0 bases at V and 3 bases at J, with 9 bases in the middle. This CDR3 is built from 14 residues. Germline CDR1 is SGHRS and CDR2 is YFSETQ. CDR3 nucleotide sequence: TGCGCCAGCAGCTTGGCCAGGGTTGAAGAGACCCAGTACTCC. This gives the protein CASSLARVEETQYS.

The J gene is TRBJ2-5, the V gene TRBV19; 9 bases map to TRBD1. This CDR3 comprises 14 residues. Germline CDR1 and CDR2: LNHDA and SQIVND (reference sequence). Trimming took 3 bases from V and 9 from J; bases not matched to a gene: 8. CDR3 protein: CASSIGQGLEAQYF. The CDR3 nucleotides are TGTGCCAGTAGTATCGGACAGGGGTTGGAGGCCCAGTACTTC. The variable domain in full, completed from reference TRBV19 and TRBJ2-5, reads DGGITQSPKYLFRKEGQNVTLSCEQNLNHDAMYWYRQDPGQGLRLIYYSQIVNDFQKGDIAEGYSVSREKKESFPLTVTSAQKNPTAFYLCASSIGQGLEAQYFGPGTRLLVL.

The chain is built from TRBV6-5 and TRBJ2-3; the D is unclear. The germline V gene encodes CDR1 MNHEY and CDR2 SVGAGI. With 2 bases removed from V and 4 bases from J, the gap between germline ends came to 10 bases. The CDR3 is 14 residues long. The CDR3 reads CASSYDYSADTQYF. The CDR3 bases are TGTGCCAGCAGTTACGATTATAGTGCAGATACGCAGTATTTT.

This clonotype was recorded at least ten times. V gene TRBV12-5 combines with J gene TRBJ1-5; no firm D call. V was pared by 3 bases and J by 5 bases, with 8 bases between. There are 13 residues in the CDR3. Germline CDR1 LGHNT, CDR2 FRNRAP. The CDR3 here is CASGLQLYQPQHF. The CDR3 bases are TGTGCTAGTGGTTTACAGCTTTATCAGCCCCAGCATTTT. The full variable domain, with the rest looked up from reference TRBV12-5 and TRBJ1-5, is DARVTQTPRHKVTEMGQEVTMRCQPILGHNTVFWYRQTMMQGLELLAYFRNRAPLDDSGMPKDRFSAEMPDATLATLKIQPSEPRDSAVYFCASGLQLYQPQHFGDGTRLSIL.

The chain employs TRBV5-1 and TRBJ2-7, with TRBD1 matching 9 bases. CDR1 and CDR2 from the germline V gene are SGHRS and YFSETQ. This CDR3 region has 17 residues. Trimming removed 0 bases from V and 0 bases from J; junction bases left unmatched: 7. The CDR3 region has the DNA TGCGCCAGCAGCTTGGCCGTTGGACAGGGGTTCTCCTACGAGCAGTACTTC. It encodes CASSLAVGQGFSYEQYF.

This clonotype was observed a handful of times. The rearrangement uses TRBV9 and TRBJ2-7; D possibly matches TRBD1 or TRBD2 (5 bases each). The CDR3 runs to 16 residues. Trimming stripped 2 bases from V and 0 bases from J, with 15 bases between. CDR1 is SGDLS and CDR2 is YYNGEE in the germline V gene. The CDR3 DNA reads as TGTGCCAGCAGCGTTGGGAGAGGGGAGAGCTCCTACGAGCAGTACTTC. Protein sequence: CASSVGRGESSYEQYF.

On this clonotype: This may be a read error: a much more frequent sequence differs by one nucleotide. The genes are TRBV10-3 and TRBJ1-4; the D gene is possibly TRBD1 (5 bases). Germline V gives CDR1 ENHRY, CDR2 SYGVKD. The CDR3 loop spans 14 amino acids. For the CDR3, the DNA is TGTACCATCAGTGAGCGGGGGGTGTATGAAAAACTGTTTTTT. Translation: CTISERGVYEKLFF.